These 22 T cell receptor beta chains share one sample of origin, sequenced in a study of shared clonotypes between healthy human individuals (TCRdb year 2020). Library generation was performed with the immunoSEQ multiplex PCR assay. Held by TCRdb, this immuneACCESS table contains in-frame sequences only and omits some clones. Under half of the omission traces to an unresolved V gene where checked; the cause of the rest is unknown. This sample is represented by approximately 1,000,000 clones; approximately 75% of them were singletons. Jointly, the top ten make up roughly 0.82% of the sample. What was sequenced was memory CD4+ T cells from PBMCs. The label giving this sample's cell subset or site can be read as: CD45RA-negative fraction. Receptor source: a young man in good health. Some clones in this sample may be carry-over from other donors' samples.

Turning to this clone: An end of the junction does not agree with germline; a read error may underlie this. The chain couples TRBV30 to TRBJ2-1; 7 positions agree with TRBD1. CDR3 length equals 13 residues. The germline CDR1 and CDR2 sequences are GTSNPN and SVGIG (reference sequence). CDR3 in amino acids: CAWLNRGPQVLIF. CDR3 bases: TGTGCCTGGCTCAACAGGGGACCTCAAGTGTTGATCTTC.

J is TRBJ1-2 and V is TRBV5-6; possible D gene TRBD1, 5 bases. With 3 bases removed from V and 4 bases from J, the gap between germline ends came to 7 bases. The CDR3 is made up of 12 amino acids. Germline CDR1 is SGHDT and CDR2 is YYEEEE. CDR3 sequence reads: CASSSGAYGYTF. Here the CDR3 DNA reads TGTGCCAGCAGCTCTGGGGCCTATGGCTACACCTTC.

V gene TRBV18 combines with J gene TRBJ1-2; D not resolved. Germline values: CDR1 KGHSH, CDR2 LQKENI. The CDR3 loop spans 12 amino acids. V dropped 0 bases and J dropped 10 bases, with 9 bases sitting between them. DNA for the CDR3: TGTGCCAGCTCACCACCGAACAGATCCTACACCTTC. Residues: CASSPPNRSYTF.

The chain is built from TRBV7-8 and TRBJ1-4, with TRBD1 as a possible D gene (6 bases). The CDR3 runs 16 residues. In germline, CDR1 is SGHVS, CDR2 FQNEAQ. Trimming took 0 bases from V and 5 from J, leaving 13 bases between them. The CDR3 DNA reads TGTGCCAGCAGCTTAGCCTCCGGACAGCTGAATGAAAAACTGTTTTTT. It is translated as CASSLASGQLNEKLFF.

The chain links TRBV27 to TRBJ2-7; D is unclear. The V and J ends lost 6 bases and 4 bases respectively, with 10 bases between them. The V gene's germline CDR1 is MNHEY and CDR2 SMNVEV (reference sequence). This CDR3 spans 12 amino acids. In nucleotides, the CDR3 is TGTGCCAGCAGCCGAGACACGTACGAGCAGTACTTC. This encodes CASSRDTYEQYF.

This clone appeared a single time. The J gene is TRBJ1-5, the V gene TRBV7-8; 7 bases map to TRBD1. CDR3 length: 18 amino acids. CDR1 SGHVS and CDR2 FQNEAQ come from the germline V gene. V lost 5 bases, J lost 3 bases, and 16 bases stayed unmatched. The CDR3 loop reads CASSHRDREQGYNQPQHF. The CDR3 DNA is TGTGCCAGCAGCCACCGGGACCGCGAACAGGGGTACAATCAGCCCCAGCATTTT. The variable domain in full, with the rest retrieved from reference TRBV7-8 and TRBJ1-5, is GAGVSQSPRYKVAKRGQDVALRCDPISGHVSLFWYQQALGQGPEFLTYFQNEAQLDKSGLPSDRFFAERPEGSVSTLKIQRTQQEDSAVYLCASSHRDREQGYNQPQHFGDGTRLSIL.

CDR3 nucleotide sequence: TGTGCCAGCAGTATGACAGGGAATGAAAAACTGTTTTTT. The encoded protein is CASSMTGNEKLFF. This chain connects TRBV6-1 to TRBJ1-4, with TRBD1 matching over 7 bases. CDR3 length equals 13 residues. J gave up 5 bases and V 5 bases, and 2 bases lay outside the gene matches. Germline V CDR1 and CDR2: MNHNS, SASEGT.

For this clone: The sample has other DNA sequences that encode this CDR3 too. The rearrangement joins TRBV25-1 to TRBJ2-7, with D uncertain. Germline V CDR1 and CDR2: MGHDK, SYGVNS. The germline V and J ends were trimmed by 5 bases and 1 base, with 3 bases remaining between them. The CDR3 sequence is 11 residues long. The CDR3 DNA reads as TGTGCCAGCAGTCCATCCTACGAGCAGTACTTC. Amino acid sequence: CASSPSYEQYF.

Remarks on this clone: Other nucleotide sequences from this sample produce the same CDR3. The chain has TRBV7-9 and TRBJ1-2, with unresolved D. This CDR3 comprises 13 residues. The germline V and J ends were trimmed by 0 bases and 4 bases, with 6 bases remaining between them. CDR1 and CDR2 from the germline V gene are SEHNR and FQNEAQ (reference sequence). The CDR3 sequence is CASSLAGSYGYTF. The CDR3 DNA reads TGTGCCAGCAGCTTAGCGGGCAGCTATGGCTACACCTTC.

In this sample, this clone turned up many times. The CDR3 loop is CASSFNDPGVYGYTF. The CDR3 DNA follows: TGTGCCAGTAGTTTCAACGACCCCGGAGTCTATGGCTACACCTTC. The gene calls are TRBV19 and TRBJ1-2; D not resolved. This CDR3 is built from 15 residues. V dropped 5 bases and J dropped 4 bases, with 17 bases sitting between them. CDR1 is LNHDA, CDR2 SQIVND, per germline (reference sequence).

The chain uses TRBV9 and TRBJ2-5, with 10 bases lining up with TRBD2. The CDR3 totals 15 residues. Germline-derived CDR1 and CDR2 are SGDLS and YYNGEE. The junction had 7 bases not matched to a gene; V was cut back by 3 bases and J by 5 bases. The CDR3 nucleotides are TGTGCCAGCAGCGCCACTAGCGGGACCTTCGAGACCCAGTACTTC. This codes for CASSATSGTFETQYF.

This chain's CDR3 is CASSPHQGAGDNEQFF. The CDR3 DNA follows: TGTGCCAGCAGTCCACACCAGGGGGCTGGGGACAATGAGCAGTTCTTC. The chain uses TRBV27 and TRBJ2-1, with 8 bases that match TRBD1. Germline loops: CDR1 MNHEY, CDR2 SMNVEV (reference sequence). The V gene end was trimmed by 5 bases and the J gene end by 5 bases; junction bases not matched to a gene: 11. This CDR3 is built from 16 residues.

This chain uses TRBV5-1 with TRBJ2-1; a possible D gene is TRBD2 (6 bases). V was clipped by 7 bases and J by 0 bases, with 11 bases between them. The CDR3 consists of 14 residues. CDR1 and CDR2 from the germline V gene are SGHRS and YFSETQ. CDR3 nucleotides: TGCGCCAGCGGGGAGGATAGCTCCTACAATGAGCAGTTCTTC. Translation gives CASGEDSSYNEQFF.

This clone showed up just a few times. The V and J genes are TRBV7-6 and TRBJ2-7, with a possible D match to TRBD1 (6 bases). The CDR3 consists of 15 residues. CDR1 and CDR2 (germline): SGHVS, FNYEAQ. V lost 2 bases to trimming and J lost 6 bases, with 17 bases between them. The CDR3 bases are TGTGCCAGCAGCTTACAGCCTGGGGGCTCCGGCGAGCAGTACTTC. This encodes CASSLQPGGSGEQYF.

This clone was picked up a small number of times. The V gene is TRBV18, the J gene TRBJ2-5; D is undetermined. V lost 3 bases and J 3 bases, leaving 11 bases between the germline ends. Per germline, CDR1 KGHSH and CDR2 LQKENI. The CDR3 spans 14 residues. CDR3 in DNA: TGTGCCAGCTCACCCTACCGGACCGAAGAGACCCAGTACTTC. Translating it yields CASSPYRTEETQYF. Full variable domain (outside the CDR3, taken from reference TRBV18 and TRBJ2-5): NAGVMQNPRHLVRRRGQEARLRCSPMKGHSHVYWYRQLPEEGLKFMVYLQKENIIDESGMPKERFSAEFPKEGPSILRIQQVVRGDSAAYFCASSPYRTEETQYFGPGTRLLVL.

The V and J genes are TRBV19 and TRBJ2-3; no reliable D call. Looked up from germline, CDR1 is LNHDA and CDR2 is SQIVND (reference sequence). The CDR3 covers 13 residues. V lost 6 bases and J 3 bases, leaving 10 bases between the germline ends. The DNA of the CDR3 is TGTGCCAGTAGGAGGAGCCGGACAGATACGCAGTATTTT. Translated: CASRRSRTDTQYF.

The gene calls are TRBV6-1 and TRBJ1-5; 9 nucleotides agree with TRBD1. There are 15 residues in the CDR3. V lost 6 bases and J lost 2; bases outside the gene matches: 5. Germline CDR1 MNHNS, CDR2 SASEGT. The CDR3 here is CASSPRTGGNQPQHF. CDR3 coding DNA: TGTGCCAGCAGCCCCCGGACAGGGGGCAATCAGCCCCAGCATTTT.

Only one count was recorded for this clone. The rearrangement uses TRBV30 and TRBJ1-5; possibly TRBD1 for D (6 bases). Germline V CDR1 and CDR2: GTSNPN, SVGIG (reference sequence). This CDR3 contains 15 residues. V was shortened by 2 bases and J by 4 bases, with 15 bases between the two germline ends. This CDR3 reads CAWSLKTGDNQPQHF. The DNA for the CDR3 is TGTGCCTGGAGTCTAAAGACAGGAGATAATCAGCCCCAGCATTTT.

The CDR3 coding sequence is TGTGCCAGCAGCTTGCTTTTAAGGGACCGCGCGTACTTC. It yields the protein CASSLLLRDRAYF. This chain uses TRBV5-5 with TRBJ2-7; either TRBD1 or TRBD2 may supply D (5 bases each). V was pared by 1 base and J by 12 bases, with 17 bases between. The CDR3 length is 13 residues. The germline V gene encodes CDR1 SGHKS and CDR2 YYEKEE (reference sequence).

V usage is TRBV30 and J usage is TRBJ1-3; no clear D gene. CDR1 GTSNPN and CDR2 SVGIG come from the germline V gene (reference sequence). The CDR3 covers 14 residues. The ends were cut back, 4 bases at V and 4 bases at J, with 14 bases in the middle. The CDR3 spells CAWNSGFEGNTIYF. In DNA, the CDR3 is TGTGCCTGGAACTCCGGGTTCGAGGGAAACACCATATATTTT.

On this clone: Within the sample, other DNA sequences also encode this same CDR3. This rearrangement joins TRBV20-1 to TRBJ2-1; D ambiguous. The V gene's germline CDR1 is DFQATT and CDR2 SNEGSKA (reference sequence). Trimming removed 2 bases from V and 5 bases from J, with 4 bases in between. CDR3 size: 11 residues. In DNA, the CDR3 is TGCAGTGCTAGACGTGACAATGAGCAGTTCTTC. Translating gives CSARRDNEQFF.

V gene TRBV18 combines with J gene TRBJ2-3; TRBD2 matches 9 bases. Germline loops: CDR1 KGHSH, CDR2 LQKENI. V trimming: 4 bases; J trimming: 6 bases; junction bases outside the gene matches: 5. The CDR3 totals 14 residues. The CDR3 DNA sequence: TGTGCCAGCTCACAGGGACTAGCCCCGGATACGCAGTATTTT. Amino acids: CASSQGLAPDTQYF.